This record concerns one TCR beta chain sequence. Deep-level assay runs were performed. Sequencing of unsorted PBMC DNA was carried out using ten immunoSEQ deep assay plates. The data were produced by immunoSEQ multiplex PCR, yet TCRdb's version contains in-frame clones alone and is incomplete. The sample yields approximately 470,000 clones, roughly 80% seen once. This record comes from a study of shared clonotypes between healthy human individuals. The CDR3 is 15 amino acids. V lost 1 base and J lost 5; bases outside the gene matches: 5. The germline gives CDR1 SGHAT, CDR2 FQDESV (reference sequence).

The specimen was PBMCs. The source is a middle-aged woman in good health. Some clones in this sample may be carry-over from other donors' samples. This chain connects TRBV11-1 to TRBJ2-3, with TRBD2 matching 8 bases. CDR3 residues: CASSLVPAGVDTQYF. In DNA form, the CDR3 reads TGTGCCAGCAGCTTAGTTCCAGCGGGAGTAGATACGCAGTATTTT.